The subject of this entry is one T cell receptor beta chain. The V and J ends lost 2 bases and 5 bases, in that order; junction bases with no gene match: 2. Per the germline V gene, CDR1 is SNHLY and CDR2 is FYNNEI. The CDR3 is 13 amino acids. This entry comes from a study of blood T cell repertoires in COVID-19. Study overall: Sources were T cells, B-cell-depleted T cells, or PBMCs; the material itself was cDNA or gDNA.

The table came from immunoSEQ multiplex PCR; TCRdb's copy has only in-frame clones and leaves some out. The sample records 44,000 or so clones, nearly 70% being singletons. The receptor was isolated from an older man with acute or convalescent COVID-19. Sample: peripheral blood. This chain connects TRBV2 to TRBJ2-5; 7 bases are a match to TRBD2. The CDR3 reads CASSENGGETQYF. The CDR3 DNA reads TGTGCCAGCAGTGAAAACGGGGGGGAGACCCAGTACTTC.